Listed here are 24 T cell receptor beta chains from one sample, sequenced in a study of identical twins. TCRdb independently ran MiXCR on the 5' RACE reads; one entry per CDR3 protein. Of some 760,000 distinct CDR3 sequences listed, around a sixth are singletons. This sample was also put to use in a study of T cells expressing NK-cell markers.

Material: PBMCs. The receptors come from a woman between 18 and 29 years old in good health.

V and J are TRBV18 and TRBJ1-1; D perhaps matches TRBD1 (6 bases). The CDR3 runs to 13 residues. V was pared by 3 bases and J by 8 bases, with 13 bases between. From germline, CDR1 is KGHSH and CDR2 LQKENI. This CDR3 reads CASSPRRGEEAFF. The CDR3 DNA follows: TGTGCCAGCTCACCTAGGAGGGGGGAAGAAGCTTTCTTT.

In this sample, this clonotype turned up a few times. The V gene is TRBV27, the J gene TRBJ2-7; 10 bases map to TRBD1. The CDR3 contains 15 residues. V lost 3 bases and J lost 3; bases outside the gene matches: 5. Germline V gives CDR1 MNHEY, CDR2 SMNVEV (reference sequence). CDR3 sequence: CASSFRDRGDYEQYF. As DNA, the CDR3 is TGTGCCAGCAGTTTCCGGGACAGGGGCGACTACGAGCAGTACTTC.

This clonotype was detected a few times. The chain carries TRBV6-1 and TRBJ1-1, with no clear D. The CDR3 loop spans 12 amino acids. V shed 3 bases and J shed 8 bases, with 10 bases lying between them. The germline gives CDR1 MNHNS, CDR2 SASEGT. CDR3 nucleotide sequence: TGTGCCAGCAGTGAGAATGGACGGGAAGCTTTCTTT. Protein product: CASSENGREAFF.

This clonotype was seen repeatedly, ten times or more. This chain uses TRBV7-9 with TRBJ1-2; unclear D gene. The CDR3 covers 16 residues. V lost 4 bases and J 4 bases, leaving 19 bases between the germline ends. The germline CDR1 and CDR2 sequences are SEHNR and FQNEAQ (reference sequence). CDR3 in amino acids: CASSSSSAGSSYGYTF. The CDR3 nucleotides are TGTGCCAGCAGCTCATCGTCTGCCGGGAGTTCCTATGGCTACACCTTC.

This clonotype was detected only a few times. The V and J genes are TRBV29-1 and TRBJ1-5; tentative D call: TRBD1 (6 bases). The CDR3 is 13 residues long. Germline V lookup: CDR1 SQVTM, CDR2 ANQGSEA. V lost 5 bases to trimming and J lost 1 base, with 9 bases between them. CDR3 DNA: TGCAGCGTTCAGGACAGCAGCAATCAGCCCCAGCATTTT. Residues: CSVQDSSNQPQHF.

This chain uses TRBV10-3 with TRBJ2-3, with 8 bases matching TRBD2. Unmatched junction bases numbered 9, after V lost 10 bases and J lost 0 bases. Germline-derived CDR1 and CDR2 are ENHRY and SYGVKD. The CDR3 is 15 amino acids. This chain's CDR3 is CATGGTTTSTDTQYF. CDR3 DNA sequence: TGTGCCACGGGGGGGACTACGACTAGCACAGATACGCAGTATTTT.

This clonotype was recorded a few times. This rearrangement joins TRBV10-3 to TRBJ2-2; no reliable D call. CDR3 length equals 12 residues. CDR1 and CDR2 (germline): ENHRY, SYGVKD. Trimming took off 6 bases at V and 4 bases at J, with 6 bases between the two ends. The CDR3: CAIRDITGELFF. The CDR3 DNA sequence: TGTGCCATCAGAGACATCACCGGGGAGCTGTTTTTT.

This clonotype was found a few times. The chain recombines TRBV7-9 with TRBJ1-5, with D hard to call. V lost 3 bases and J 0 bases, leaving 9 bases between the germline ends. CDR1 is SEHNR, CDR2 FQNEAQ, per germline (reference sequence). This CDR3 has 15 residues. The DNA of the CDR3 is TGTGCCAGCAGCTTTGGGCAGTCTAGCAATCAGCCCCAGCATTTT. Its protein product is CASSFGQSSNQPQHF.

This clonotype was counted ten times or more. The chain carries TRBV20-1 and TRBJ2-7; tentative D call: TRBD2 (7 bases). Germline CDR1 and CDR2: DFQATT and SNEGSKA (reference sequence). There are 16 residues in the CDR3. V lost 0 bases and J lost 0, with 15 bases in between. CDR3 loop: CSARDRGGTLSYEQYF. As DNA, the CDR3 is TGCAGTGCTAGAGATCGCGGGGGCACCCTCTCCTACGAGCAGTACTTC.

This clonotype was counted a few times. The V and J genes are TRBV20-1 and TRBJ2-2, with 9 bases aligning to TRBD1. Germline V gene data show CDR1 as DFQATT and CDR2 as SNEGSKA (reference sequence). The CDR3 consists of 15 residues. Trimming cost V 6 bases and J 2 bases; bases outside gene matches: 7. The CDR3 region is CSATNRGRNTGELFF. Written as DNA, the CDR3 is TGCAGTGCCACTAACAGGGGGCGAAACACCGGGGAGCTGTTTTTT.

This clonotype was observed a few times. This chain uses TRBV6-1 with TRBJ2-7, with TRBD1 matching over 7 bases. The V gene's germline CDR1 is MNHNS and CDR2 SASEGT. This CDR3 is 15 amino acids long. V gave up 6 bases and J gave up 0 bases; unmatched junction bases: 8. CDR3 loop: CASRPTGVNSYEQYF. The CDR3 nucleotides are TGTGCCAGCAGGCCTACAGGGGTTAACTCCTACGAGCAGTACTTC.

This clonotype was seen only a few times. The CDR3 DNA follows: TGTGCCAGCAGCTTAAGACTAGCGCCGAGCTCCTACAATGAGCAGTTCTTC. Its protein product is CASSLRLAPSSYNEQFF. The gene calls are TRBV7-9 and TRBJ2-1, with TRBD2 matching over 8 bases. V gave up 2 bases and J gave up 0 bases; unmatched junction bases: 6. The CDR3 runs 17 residues. CDR1 is SEHNR and CDR2 is FQNEAQ in the germline V gene (reference sequence).

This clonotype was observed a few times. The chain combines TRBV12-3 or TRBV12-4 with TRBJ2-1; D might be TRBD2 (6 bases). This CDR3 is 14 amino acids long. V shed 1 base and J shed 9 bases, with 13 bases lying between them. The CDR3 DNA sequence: TGTGCCAGCAGTTTAGGACTAGTTAGGGGTGAGCAGTTCTTC. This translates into CASSLGLVRGEQFF.

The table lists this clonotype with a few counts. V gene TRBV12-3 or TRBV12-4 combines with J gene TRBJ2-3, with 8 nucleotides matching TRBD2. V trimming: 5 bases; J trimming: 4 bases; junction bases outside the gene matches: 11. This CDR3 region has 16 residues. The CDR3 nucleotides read TGTGCCAGCAGTCGCCCGGGACTAGGGGGAGCAGATACGCAGTATTTT. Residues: CASSRPGLGGADTQYF.

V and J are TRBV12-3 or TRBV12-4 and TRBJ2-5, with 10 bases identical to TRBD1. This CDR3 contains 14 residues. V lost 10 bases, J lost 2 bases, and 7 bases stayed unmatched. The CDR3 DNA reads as TGTGCCACCCTTCCGGGACAGGGGCAAGAGACCCAGTACTTC. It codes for CATLPGQGQETQYF.

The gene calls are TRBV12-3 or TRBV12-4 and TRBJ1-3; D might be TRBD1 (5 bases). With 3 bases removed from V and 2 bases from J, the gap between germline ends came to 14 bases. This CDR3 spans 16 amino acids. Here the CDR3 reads CASSFRASGAGNTIYF. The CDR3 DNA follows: TGTGCCAGCAGTTTTCGGGCGTCGGGGGCTGGAAACACCATATATTTT.

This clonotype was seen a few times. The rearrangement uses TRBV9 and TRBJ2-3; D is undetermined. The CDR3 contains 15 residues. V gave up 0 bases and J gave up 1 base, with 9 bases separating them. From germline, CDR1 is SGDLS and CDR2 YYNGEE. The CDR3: CASSVAPGRTDTQYF. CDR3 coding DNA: TGTGCCAGCAGCGTAGCTCCAGGACGCACAGATACGCAGTATTTT.

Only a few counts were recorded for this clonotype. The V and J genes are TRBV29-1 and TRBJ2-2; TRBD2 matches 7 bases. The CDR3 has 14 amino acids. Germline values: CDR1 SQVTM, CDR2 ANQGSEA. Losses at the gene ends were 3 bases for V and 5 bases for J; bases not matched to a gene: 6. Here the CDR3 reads CSVDPVGGTGELFF. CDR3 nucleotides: TGCAGCGTTGATCCCGTGGGGGGGACCGGGGAGCTGTTTTTT.

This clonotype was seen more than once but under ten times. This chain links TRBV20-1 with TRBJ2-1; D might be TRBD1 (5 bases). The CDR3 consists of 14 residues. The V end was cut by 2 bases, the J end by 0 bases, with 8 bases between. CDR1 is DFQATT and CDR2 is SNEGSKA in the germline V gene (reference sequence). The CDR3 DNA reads TGCAGTGCTAGACTAGGGGTCTCCTACAATGAGCAGTTCTTC. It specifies CSARLGVSYNEQFF.

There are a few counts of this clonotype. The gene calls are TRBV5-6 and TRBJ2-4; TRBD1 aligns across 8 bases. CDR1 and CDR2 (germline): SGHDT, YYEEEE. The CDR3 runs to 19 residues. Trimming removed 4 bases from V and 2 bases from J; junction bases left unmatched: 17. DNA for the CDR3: TGTGCCAGCAGCCACTGGACAGGGAGTGGTGGGAGATCCAAAAACATTCAGTACTTC. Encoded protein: CASSHWTGSGGRSKNIQYF.

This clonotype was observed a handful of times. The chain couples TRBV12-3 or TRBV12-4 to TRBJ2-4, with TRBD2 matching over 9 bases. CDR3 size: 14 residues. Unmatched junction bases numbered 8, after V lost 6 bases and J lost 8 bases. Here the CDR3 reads CASRQSGGRDIQYF. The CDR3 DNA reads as TGTGCCAGCAGACAAAGCGGGGGGAGGGACATTCAGTACTTC.

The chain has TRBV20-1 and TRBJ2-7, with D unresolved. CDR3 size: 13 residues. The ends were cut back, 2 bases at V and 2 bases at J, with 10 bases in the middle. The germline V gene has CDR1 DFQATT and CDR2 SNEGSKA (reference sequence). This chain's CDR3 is CSARKASAYEQYF. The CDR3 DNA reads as TGCAGTGCTAGAAAAGCGTCGGCCTACGAGCAGTACTTC.

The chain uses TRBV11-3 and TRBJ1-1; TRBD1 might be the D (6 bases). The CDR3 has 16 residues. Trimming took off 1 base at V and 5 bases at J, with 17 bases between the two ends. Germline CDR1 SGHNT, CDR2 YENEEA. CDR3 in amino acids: CASSLVHPGARTEAFF. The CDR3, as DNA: TGTGCCAGCAGCTTAGTGCATCCGGGGGCAAGGACTGAAGCTTTCTTT.

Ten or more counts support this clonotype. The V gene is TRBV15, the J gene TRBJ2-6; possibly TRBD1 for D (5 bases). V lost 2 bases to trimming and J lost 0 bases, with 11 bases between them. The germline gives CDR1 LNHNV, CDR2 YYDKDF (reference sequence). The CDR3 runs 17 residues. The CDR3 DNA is TGTGCCACCAGCAGACTACAGGTTACCTCTGGGGCCAACGTCCTGACTTTC. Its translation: CATSRLQVTSGANVLTF.